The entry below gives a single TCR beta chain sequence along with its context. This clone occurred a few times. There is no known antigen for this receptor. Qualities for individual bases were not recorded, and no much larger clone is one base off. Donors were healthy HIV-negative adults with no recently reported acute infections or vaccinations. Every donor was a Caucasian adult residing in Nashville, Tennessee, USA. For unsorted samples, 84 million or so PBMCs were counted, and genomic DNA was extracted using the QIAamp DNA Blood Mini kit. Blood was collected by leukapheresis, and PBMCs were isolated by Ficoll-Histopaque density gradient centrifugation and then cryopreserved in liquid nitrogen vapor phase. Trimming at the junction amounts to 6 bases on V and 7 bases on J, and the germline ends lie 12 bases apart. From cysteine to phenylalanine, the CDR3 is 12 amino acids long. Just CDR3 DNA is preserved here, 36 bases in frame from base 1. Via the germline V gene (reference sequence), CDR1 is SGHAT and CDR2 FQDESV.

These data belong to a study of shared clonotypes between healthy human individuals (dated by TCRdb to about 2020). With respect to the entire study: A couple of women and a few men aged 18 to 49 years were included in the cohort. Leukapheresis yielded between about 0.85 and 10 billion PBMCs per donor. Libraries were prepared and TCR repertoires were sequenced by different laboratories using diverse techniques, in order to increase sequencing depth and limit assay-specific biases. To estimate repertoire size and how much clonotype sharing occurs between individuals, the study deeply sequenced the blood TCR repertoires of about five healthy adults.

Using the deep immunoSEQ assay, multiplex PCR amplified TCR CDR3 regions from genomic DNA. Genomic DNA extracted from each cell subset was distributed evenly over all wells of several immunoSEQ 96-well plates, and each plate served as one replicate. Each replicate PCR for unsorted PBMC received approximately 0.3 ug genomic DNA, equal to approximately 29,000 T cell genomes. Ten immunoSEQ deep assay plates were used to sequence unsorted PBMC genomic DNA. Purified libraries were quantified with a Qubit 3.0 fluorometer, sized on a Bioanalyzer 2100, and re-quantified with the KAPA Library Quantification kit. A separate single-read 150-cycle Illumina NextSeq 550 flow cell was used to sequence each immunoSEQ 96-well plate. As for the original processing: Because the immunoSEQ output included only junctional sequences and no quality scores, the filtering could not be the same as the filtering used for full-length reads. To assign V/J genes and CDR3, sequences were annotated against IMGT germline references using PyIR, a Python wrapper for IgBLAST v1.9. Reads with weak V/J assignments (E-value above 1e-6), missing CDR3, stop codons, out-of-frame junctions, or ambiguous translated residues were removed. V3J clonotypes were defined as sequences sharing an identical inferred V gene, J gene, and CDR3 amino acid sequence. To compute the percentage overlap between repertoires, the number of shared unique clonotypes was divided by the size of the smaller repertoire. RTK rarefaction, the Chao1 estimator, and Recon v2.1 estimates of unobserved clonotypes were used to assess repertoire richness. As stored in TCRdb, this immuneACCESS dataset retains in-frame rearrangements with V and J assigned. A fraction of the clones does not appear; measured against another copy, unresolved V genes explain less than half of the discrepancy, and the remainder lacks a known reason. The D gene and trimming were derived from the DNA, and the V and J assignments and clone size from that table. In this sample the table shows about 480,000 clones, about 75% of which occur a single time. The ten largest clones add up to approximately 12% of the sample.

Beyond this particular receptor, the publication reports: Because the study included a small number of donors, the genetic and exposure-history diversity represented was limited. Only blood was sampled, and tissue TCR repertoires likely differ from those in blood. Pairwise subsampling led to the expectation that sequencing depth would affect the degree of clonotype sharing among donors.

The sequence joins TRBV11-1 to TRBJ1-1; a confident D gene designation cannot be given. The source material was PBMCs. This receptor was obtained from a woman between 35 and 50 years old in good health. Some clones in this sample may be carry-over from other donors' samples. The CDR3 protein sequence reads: CASRPFDGEAFF. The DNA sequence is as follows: TGTGCCAGCAGGCCGTTCGACGGTGAAGCTTTCTTT.